The table lists the clone carrying this T cell receptor beta chain with a few counts. Antigen specificity is unknown. Sample-barcoded 5' priming and a J-beta primer mix drove a second PCR of roughly 6 to 12 cycles. Carrying 12 random nucleotides, a template-switch adaptor labeled each individual cDNA molecule. TCRdb ran MiXCR on the 5' RACE reads and lists one entry per CDR3 protein. Of about 800,000 distinct CDR3 sequences in the sample, nearly 60% were seen once. These data are taken from a study of blood T cells in healthy people across ages. Study-wide points: Because donor CMV status was unknown, expanded clonotype changes were possibly confounded.

Whenever a sample was processed, at least 6 million PBMCs were isolated. CDR1 is DFQATT, CDR2 SNEGSKA, per germline (reference sequence). This CDR3 has 14 amino acids. V was trimmed by 6 bases and J by 0 bases, leaving 14 bases between them. Specimen: blood. This sequence originates from a man younger than 45 in good health. The chain employs TRBV20-1 and TRBJ2-5, with D unclear. The CDR3 coding sequence is TGCAGTGCCCACTCACCATCGTACCAAGAGACCCAGTACTTC. The encoded protein is CSAHSPSYQETQYF.